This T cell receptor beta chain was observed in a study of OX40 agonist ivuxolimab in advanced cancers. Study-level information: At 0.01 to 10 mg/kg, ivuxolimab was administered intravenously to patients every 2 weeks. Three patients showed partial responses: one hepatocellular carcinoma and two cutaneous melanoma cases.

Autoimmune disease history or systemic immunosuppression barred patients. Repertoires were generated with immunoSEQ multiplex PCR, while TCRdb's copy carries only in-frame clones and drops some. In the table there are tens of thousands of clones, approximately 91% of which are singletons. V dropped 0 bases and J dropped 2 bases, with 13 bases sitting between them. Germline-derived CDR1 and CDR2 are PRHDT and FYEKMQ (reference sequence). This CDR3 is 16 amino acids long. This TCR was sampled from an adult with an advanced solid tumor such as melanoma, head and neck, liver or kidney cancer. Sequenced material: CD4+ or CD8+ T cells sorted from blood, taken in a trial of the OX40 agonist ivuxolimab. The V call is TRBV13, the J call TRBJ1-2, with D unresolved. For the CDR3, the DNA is TGTGCCAGCAGCTTAGGGGCGGCCAGCAAAAACTATGGCTACACCTTC. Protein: CASSLGAASKNYGYTF.